The rows below give T cell receptor beta chains drawn from one sample of a study of OX40 agonist ivuxolimab in advanced cancers. TCRdb keeps only in-frame clones here, not all; method: immunoSEQ multiplex PCR. The sample lists about 82,000 clones, roughly 80% seen once, with more than 0.75% in the top ten. The sequencing here drew on CD4+ or CD8+ T cells sorted from blood, taken in a trial of the OX40 agonist ivuxolimab. These receptors were obtained from an adult with an advanced solid tumor such as melanoma, head and neck, liver or kidney cancer. CDR3s include the opening cysteine and the closing phenylalanine or tryptophan. Fields, in order: V gene, D gene, J gene, clone size, CDR3 DNA, CDR3 protein. The D gene is left open where the match is weak. Clone size is given for some rows only: seen once, a few or many times, or a class if the clone is expanded.

V: TRBV5-1
D: TRBD2
J: TRBJ2-1
size: .
DNA: TGCGCCAGCGGACTCGGGACTAGCGGAGACTACAATGAGCAGTTCTTC
CDR3: CASGLGTSGDYNEQFF

V: TRBV4-2
D: .
J: TRBJ1-4
size: .
DNA: TGTGCCAGCAGCCAGAACACAGGGAGAGCGGATGAAAAACTGTTTTTT
CDR3: CASSQNTGRADEKLFF

V: TRBV27
D: .
J: TRBJ2-7
size: .
DNA: TGTGCCAGCAGTTCTGGACGGATTTTTTCCTACGAGCAGTACTTC
CDR3: CASSSGRIFSYEQYF

V: TRBV11-3
D: .
J: TRBJ1-4
size: .
DNA: TGTGCCAGCAGCTTATCCCGACGGATAACTGCAACTAATGAAAAACTGTTTTTT
CDR3: CASSLSRRITATNEKLFF

V: TRBV2
D: TRBD1
J: TRBJ1-2
size: .
DNA: TGTGCCAGCAGGGGCGGGACAGGGGCCAGCTACACCTTC
CDR3: CASRGGTGASYTF

V: TRBV6-1
D: .
J: TRBJ2-7
size: .
DNA: TGTGCCAGCAATTCGGCGGCAAGCTCCTACGAGCAGTACTTC
CDR3: CASNSAASSYEQYF

V: TRBV7-8
D: .
J: TRBJ1-3
size: few
DNA: TGTGCCAGCAGCTTCGAAGGCTCTGGAAACACCATATATTTT
CDR3: CASSFEGSGNTIYF

V: TRBV4-1
D: TRBD1
J: TRBJ2-6
size: .
DNA: TGCGCCAGCAGCCAAGGGCCCCAGGGGGCTTTCTCTGGGGCCAACGTCCTGACTTTC
CDR3: CASSQGPQGAFSGANVLTF

V: TRBV7-2
D: .
J: TRBJ1-2
size: .
DNA: TGTGCCAGCAGCGTCCGTTACCTTGGGAGTTCGGGCTATGGCTACACCTTC
CDR3: CASSVRYLGSSGYGYTF

V: TRBV7-6
D: .
J: TRBJ2-5
size: .
DNA: TGTGCCAGCAGCTCCCTTGCCGAAGCGAGCGAGACCCAGTACTTC
CDR3: CASSSLAEASETQYF

V: TRBV5-1
D: TRBD1
J: TRBJ1-2
size: .
DNA: TGCGCCAGCAGCCCTGGGGCTCCGGACAGGGGATACGGCTACACCTTC
CDR3: CASSPGAPDRGYGYTF

V: TRBV11-2
D: .
J: TRBJ1-2
size: .
DNA: TGTGCCAGCAGCAAAGGGAGGTTTGACTATGGCTACACCTTC
CDR3: CASSKGRFDYGYTF

V: TRBV18
D: TRBD1
J: TRBJ1-1
size: few
DNA: TGTGCCAGCTCAGCTCAGGGGGAGAACACTGAAGCTTTCTTT
CDR3: CASSAQGENTEAFF

V: TRBV12-5
D: .
J: TRBJ1-4
size: .
DNA: TGTGCTAGTGGTTTAGACCGAGAAAAACTGTTTTTT
CDR3: CASGLDREKLFF

V: TRBV29-1
D: TRBD1
J: TRBJ2-7
size: .
DNA: TGCAGCGTCCCCACGGGGACAGGGTCCGACGAGCAGTACTTC
CDR3: CSVPTGTGSDEQYF

V: TRBV2
D: .
J: TRBJ2-6
size: .
DNA: TGTGCCAGCACCTTACAACGAAGCTCTGGGGCCAACGTCCTGACTTTC
CDR3: CASTLQRSSGANVLTF

V: TRBV19
D: TRBD1
J: TRBJ2-6
size: .
DNA: TGTGCCAGTAGTACTCCTCCTCGGACAGGAGCCAACGTCCTGACTTTC
CDR3: CASSTPPRTGANVLTF

V: TRBV5-1
D: .
J: TRBJ2-1
size: .
DNA: TGCGCCAGCAGCTTTGTGGGCAGCAATGAGCAGTTCTTC
CDR3: CASSFVGSNEQFF

V: TRBV28
D: .
J: TRBJ1-1
size: .
DNA: TGTGCCAGCAGCTCGGCAGGGAGGGCTGAAGCTTTCTTT
CDR3: CASSSAGRAEAFF

V: TRBV19
D: TRBD1
J: TRBJ1-1
size: .
DNA: TGTGCCAGTGGGACAGGGGGGGGTTCCACTGAAGCTTTCTTT
CDR3: CASGTGGGSTEAFF

V: TRBV5-4
D: .
J: TRBJ1-3
size: once
DNA: TGTGCCAGCAGCTTGGTAGGGGCGAGATCTGGAAACACCATATATTTT
CDR3: CASSLVGARSGNTIYF

V: TRBV10-3
D: .
J: TRBJ1-3
size: .
DNA: TGTGCCATCAGTCCGGGAGGTGGAAACACCATATATTTT
CDR3: CAISPGGGNTIYF

V: TRBV5-1
D: TRBD2
J: TRBJ2-7
size: .
DNA: TGCGCCAGCAGCCCCATCGGACTAGCGGGGGTAACCTACGAGCAGTACTTC
CDR3: CASSPIGLAGVTYEQYF

V: TRBV6-4
D: .
J: TRBJ1-1
size: once
DNA: TGTGCCAGCAGAGACACCGACAGGAACACTGAAGCTTTCTTT
CDR3: CASRDTDRNTEAFF

V: TRBV11-2
D: TRBD1
J: TRBJ2-1
size: .
DNA: TGTGCCAGCAGCTTGGGGTCCGGGACAGGGGGCAGGAATGAGCAGTTCTTC
CDR3: CASSLGSGTGGRNEQFF

V: TRBV2
D: .
J: TRBJ1-2
size: once
DNA: TGTGCCAGCAGTGAGCGTTCGGGGCTGGGGGGCTACACCTTC
CDR3: CASSERSGLGGYTF

V: TRBV18
D: TRBD2
J: TRBJ2-3
size: .
DNA: TGTGCCAGCTCACCCCCTAGCGGGGGTGGGAGAGATACGCAGTATTTT
CDR3: CASSPPSGGGRDTQYF

V: TRBV9
D: .
J: TRBJ2-1
size: .
DNA: TGTGCCAGCAGCCCCGGGTTAGGATACAATGAGCAGTTCTTC
CDR3: CASSPGLGYNEQFF

V: TRBV2
D: .
J: TRBJ2-7
size: .
DNA: TGTGCCAGCAGTGAAGGGGGGGGGCGAAGGTACGAGCAGTACTTC
CDR3: CASSEGGGRRYEQYF

V: TRBV5-1
D: .
J: TRBJ2-3
size: .
DNA: TGCGCCAGCACGTGGGGGGGCACAGATACGCAGTATTTT
CDR3: CASTWGGTDTQYF

V: TRBV6-4
D: TRBD1
J: TRBJ2-1
size: .
DNA: TGTGCCAGCAGTGACTCCTGGGACAGGGAGCAGTTCTTC
CDR3: CASSDSWDREQFF

V: TRBV27
D: TRBD1
J: TRBJ1-4
size: once
DNA: TGTGCCAGCAGTTTATCGCCTCGACAGGGGACTAATGAAAAACTGTTTTTT
CDR3: CASSLSPRQGTNEKLFF

V: TRBV4-1
D: .
J: TRBJ2-7
size: .
DNA: TGCGCCAGCAGCCTTTCAAAGAGTCCCCCAGAGGGCGAGCAGTACTTC
CDR3: CASSLSKSPPEGEQYF

V: TRBV2
D: .
J: TRBJ2-3
size: .
DNA: TGTGCCAGCAGGCCCGACCTCCAGCATTATACGCAGTATTTT
CDR3: CASRPDLQHYTQYF

V: TRBV6-5
D: .
J: TRBJ2-1
size: many
DNA: TGTGCCAGCAGTAGGGCAGCAAACAATGAGCAGTTCTTC
CDR3: CASSRAANNEQFF

V: TRBV23-1
D: .
J: TRBJ1-2
size: .
DNA: TGCGCCAGCAGTCAATCCCGCGACATAAGCTATGGCTACACCTTC
CDR3: CASSQSRDISYGYTF

V: TRBV7-2
D: TRBD1
J: TRBJ2-5
size: .
DNA: TGTGCCAGCAGCTTCGACAGGGGGAAGGAGACCCAGTACTTC
CDR3: CASSFDRGKETQYF

V: TRBV5-5
D: .
J: TRBJ2-1
size: .
DNA: TGTGCCAGCAGCTTGGAGAGGTGGTTCGGCTCCTACAATGAGCAGTTCTTC
CDR3: CASSLERWFGSYNEQFF

V: TRBV6-6
D: TRBD1
J: TRBJ2-7
size: .
DNA: TGTGCCAGCAGCACGGGACAGGATTCCCTCGAGCAGTACTTC
CDR3: CASSTGQDSLEQYF

V: TRBV5-6
D: .
J: TRBJ2-3
size: few
DNA: TGTGCCAGCAGCTTGTGGAGCCTTAGCACAGATACGCAGTATTTT
CDR3: CASSLWSLSTDTQYF

V: TRBV7-6
D: .
J: TRBJ1-1
size: .
DNA: TGTGCCAGCAGCCGTACGACAGATAACACTGAAGCTTTCTTT
CDR3: CASSRTTDNTEAFF

V: TRBV5-1
D: .
J: TRBJ1-4
size: once
DNA: TGCGCCAGCAGCTTAAACGGGGCAAATTTGGGTGAAAAACTGTTTTTT
CDR3: CASSLNGANLGEKLFF

V: TRBV11-1
D: TRBD1
J: TRBJ2-3
size: .
DNA: TGTGCCAGCAGCTTAGCTGGGGACAGGGGCGGTAATACGCAGTATTTT
CDR3: CASSLAGDRGGNTQYF

V: TRBV2
D: TRBD2
J: TRBJ2-3
size: .
DNA: TGTGCCAGCTCGGGGGGGTGGGCAGATACGCAGTATTTT
CDR3: CASSGGWADTQYF

V: TRBV5-1
D: TRBD2
J: TRBJ2-3
size: once
DNA: TGCGCCAGCAGCTTGCCTCCCGGGACTAGCGGGGGGGTCACAGATACGCAGTATTTT
CDR3: CASSLPPGTSGGVTDTQYF

V: TRBV6-5
D: .
J: TRBJ2-2
size: .
DNA: TGTGCCAGCAGTTGGAGGCAGGGAAACACCGGGGAGCTGTTTTTT
CDR3: CASSWRQGNTGELFF

V: TRBV6-4
D: TRBD2
J: TRBJ2-3
size: .
DNA: TGTGCCAGCAGTGACTCGGGGACTAGCGGGGGCGTAGCAGATACGCAGTATTTT
CDR3: CASSDSGTSGGVADTQYF